What follows is one T cell receptor beta chain and its context. The V gene lost 4 bases and the J gene lost 7 bases, with 20 bases spanning the gap. Germline lookup yields CDR1 SQVTM and CDR2 ANQGSEA. CDR3 length: 14 residues. The sample is drawn from a study of blood T cells in healthy people across ages. A sample-barcoded 5' primer and a J-beta primer mix were used in a second PCR of roughly 6 to 11 cycles. TCRdb independently ran MiXCR on the 5' RACE reads; one entry per CDR3 protein. Of 1.5 million to 2 million distinct CDR3 sequences in the sample, about two fifths are singletons; the top ten hold roughly 23%.

Material: blood. V usage is TRBV29-1 and J usage is TRBJ2-7; D possibly corresponds to TRBD1 (5 bases). This receptor was identified in a human donor in good health. DNA of the CDR3: TGCAGCGTTGGGATTTTCGGACAAAGGGAAGAGCAGTACTTC. Translated, it gives CSVGIFGQREEQYF.